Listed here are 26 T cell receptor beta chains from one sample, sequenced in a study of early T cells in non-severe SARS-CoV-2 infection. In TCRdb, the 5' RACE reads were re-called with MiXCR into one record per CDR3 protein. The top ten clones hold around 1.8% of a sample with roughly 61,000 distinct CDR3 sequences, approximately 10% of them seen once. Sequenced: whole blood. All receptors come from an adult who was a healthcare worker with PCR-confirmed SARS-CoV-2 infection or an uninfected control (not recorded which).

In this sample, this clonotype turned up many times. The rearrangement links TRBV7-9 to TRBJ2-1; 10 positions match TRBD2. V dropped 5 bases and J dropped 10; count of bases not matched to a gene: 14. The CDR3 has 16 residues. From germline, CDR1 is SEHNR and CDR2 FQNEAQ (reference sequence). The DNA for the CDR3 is TGTGCCAGCAGCCCACCACTGGAGCGGGGGGGCCAGGAGCAGTTCTTC. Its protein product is CASSPPLERGGQEQFF.

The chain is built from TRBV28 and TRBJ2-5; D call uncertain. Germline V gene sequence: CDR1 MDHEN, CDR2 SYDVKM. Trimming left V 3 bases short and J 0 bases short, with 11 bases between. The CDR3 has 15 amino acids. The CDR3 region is CASSFAIEHQETQYF. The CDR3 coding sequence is TGTGCCAGCAGTTTCGCTATCGAGCACCAAGAGACCCAGTACTTC.

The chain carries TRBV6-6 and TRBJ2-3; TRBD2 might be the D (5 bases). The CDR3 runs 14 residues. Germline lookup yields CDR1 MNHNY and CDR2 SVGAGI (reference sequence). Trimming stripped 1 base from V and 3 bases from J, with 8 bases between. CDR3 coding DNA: TGTGCCAGCAGTTACTGGACGGGGACAGATACGCAGTATTTT. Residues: CASSYWTGTDTQYF.

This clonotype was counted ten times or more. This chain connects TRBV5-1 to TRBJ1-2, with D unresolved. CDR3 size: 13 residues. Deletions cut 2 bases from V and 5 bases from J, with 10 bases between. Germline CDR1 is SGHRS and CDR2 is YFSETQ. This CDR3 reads CASSFSFSYGYTF. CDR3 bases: TGCGCCAGCAGCTTTTCCTTCTCGTATGGCTACACCTTC. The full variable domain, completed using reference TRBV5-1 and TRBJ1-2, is KAGVTQTPRYLIKTRGQQVTLSCSPISGHRSVSWYQQTPGQGLQFLFEYFSETQRNKGNFPGRFSGRQFSNSRSEMNVSTLELGDSALYLCASSFSFSYGYTFGSGTRLTVV.

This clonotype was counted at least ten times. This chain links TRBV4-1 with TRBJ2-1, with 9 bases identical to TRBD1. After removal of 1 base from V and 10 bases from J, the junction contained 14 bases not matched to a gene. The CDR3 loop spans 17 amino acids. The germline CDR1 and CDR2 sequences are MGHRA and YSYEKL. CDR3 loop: CASSQVEGTGLFREQFF. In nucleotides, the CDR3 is TGCGCCAGCAGCCAAGTTGAGGGGACAGGGTTATTCCGAGAGCAGTTCTTC.

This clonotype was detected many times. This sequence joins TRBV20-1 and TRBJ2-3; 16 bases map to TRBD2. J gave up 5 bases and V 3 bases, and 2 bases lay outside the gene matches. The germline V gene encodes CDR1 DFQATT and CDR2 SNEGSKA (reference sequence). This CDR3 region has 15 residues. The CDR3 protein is CSARGLAGGQDTQYF. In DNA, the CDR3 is TGCAGTGCTAGGGGACTAGCGGGGGGGCAAGATACGCAGTATTTT.

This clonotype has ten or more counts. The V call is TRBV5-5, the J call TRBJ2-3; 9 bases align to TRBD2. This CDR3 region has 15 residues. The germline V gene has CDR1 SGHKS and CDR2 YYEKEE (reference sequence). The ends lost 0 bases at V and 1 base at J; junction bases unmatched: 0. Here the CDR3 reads CASSLVAGGTDTQYF. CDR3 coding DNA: TGTGCCAGCAGCTTGGTAGCGGGGGGCACAGATACGCAGTATTTT.

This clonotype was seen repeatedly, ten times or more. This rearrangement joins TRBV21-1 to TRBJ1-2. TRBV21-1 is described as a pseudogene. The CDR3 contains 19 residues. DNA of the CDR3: TGTGCCAGCAGCAAATTGGAGGGAACCAGGGACGGAAGTATCTATGGCTACACCTTC. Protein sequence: CASSKLEGTRDGSIYGYTF.

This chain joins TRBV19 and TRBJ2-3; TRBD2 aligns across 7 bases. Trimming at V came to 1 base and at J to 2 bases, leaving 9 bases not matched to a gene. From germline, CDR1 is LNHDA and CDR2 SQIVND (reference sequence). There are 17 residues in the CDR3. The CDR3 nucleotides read TGTGCCAGTAGTATAGTAAGAAGCGGGGCCCTCACAGATACGCAGTATTTT. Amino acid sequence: CASSIVRSGALTDTQYF.

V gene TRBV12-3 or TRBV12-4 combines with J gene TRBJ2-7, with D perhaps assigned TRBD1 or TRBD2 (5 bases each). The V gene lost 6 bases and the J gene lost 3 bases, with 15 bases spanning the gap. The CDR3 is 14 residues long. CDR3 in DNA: TGTGCCAGCAGCCCACGGGACCCTGGCTACGAGCAGTACTTC. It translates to CASSPRDPGYEQYF.

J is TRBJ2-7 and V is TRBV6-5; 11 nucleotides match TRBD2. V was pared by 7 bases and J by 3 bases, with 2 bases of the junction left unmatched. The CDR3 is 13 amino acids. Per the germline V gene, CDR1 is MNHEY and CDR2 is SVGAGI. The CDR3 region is CASMTSGDYEQYF. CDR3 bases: TGTGCCAGCATGACTAGCGGGGACTACGAGCAGTACTTC.

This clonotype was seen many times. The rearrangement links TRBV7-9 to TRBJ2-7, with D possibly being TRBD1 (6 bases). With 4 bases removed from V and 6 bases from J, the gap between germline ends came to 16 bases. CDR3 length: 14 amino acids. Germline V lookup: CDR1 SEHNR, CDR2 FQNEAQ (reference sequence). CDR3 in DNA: TGTGCCAGCAGCTCCGACCGACAGGTGAGCGAGCAGTACTTC. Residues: CASSSDRQVSEQYF.

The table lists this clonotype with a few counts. CDR3 loop: CASSAGAGYNTEAFF. CDR3 DNA: TGTGCCAGCAGCGCCGGGGCCGGCTATAACACTGAAGCTTTCTTT. The chain links TRBV9 to TRBJ1-1; D might be TRBD1 (5 bases). The CDR3 loop spans 15 amino acids. V was cut by 3 bases and J by 2 bases, with 14 bases left in between. Per germline, CDR1 SGDLS and CDR2 YYNGEE.

The CDR3 bases are TGTGCCAGCAGCTTGTCGCAGAGCTCCTACAATGAGCAGTTCTTC. Translating gives CASSLSQSSYNEQFF. The chain joins TRBV5-4 to TRBJ2-1, with unresolved D. Trimming removed 1 base at V and 0 bases at J, with 8 bases between. Germline CDR1 SGHNT, CDR2 YYREEE (reference sequence). CDR3 length: 15 amino acids.

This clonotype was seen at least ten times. CDR3: CASSNNSGRNQPQHF. Written as DNA, the CDR3 is TGTGCCAGCAGTAACAACAGTGGGAGGAATCAGCCCCAGCATTTT. This chain connects TRBV6-2 or TRBV6-3 to TRBJ1-5; D remains ambiguous. This CDR3 has 15 residues. V was pared by 5 bases and J by 4 bases, with 15 bases between. CDR1 is MNHEY, CDR2 SVGEGT, per germline.

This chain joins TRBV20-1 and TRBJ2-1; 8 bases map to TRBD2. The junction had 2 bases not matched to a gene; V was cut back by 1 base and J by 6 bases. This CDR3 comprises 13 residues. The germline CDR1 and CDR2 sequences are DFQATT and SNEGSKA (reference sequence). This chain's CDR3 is CSARGLASNEQFF. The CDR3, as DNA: TGCAGTGCTAGAGGACTAGCGAGCAATGAGCAGTTCTTC.

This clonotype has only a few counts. This chain's CDR3 is CSARRGPWNTGELFF. The CDR3 nucleotides read TGCAGTGCTAGACGGGGACCCTGGAACACCGGGGAGCTGTTTTTT. V and J are TRBV20-1 and TRBJ2-2; D is possibly TRBD1 or TRBD2 (5 bases each). The CDR3 loop spans 15 amino acids. V was clipped by 2 bases and J by 1 base, with 11 bases between them. From germline, CDR1 is DFQATT and CDR2 SNEGSKA (reference sequence).

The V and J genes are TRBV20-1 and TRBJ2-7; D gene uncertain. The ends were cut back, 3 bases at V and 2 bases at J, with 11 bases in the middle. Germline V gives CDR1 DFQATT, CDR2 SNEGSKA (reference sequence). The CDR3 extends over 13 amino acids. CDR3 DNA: TGCAGTGCTAGCACAGCCCCAGCCTACGAGCAGTACTTC. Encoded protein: CSASTAPAYEQYF.

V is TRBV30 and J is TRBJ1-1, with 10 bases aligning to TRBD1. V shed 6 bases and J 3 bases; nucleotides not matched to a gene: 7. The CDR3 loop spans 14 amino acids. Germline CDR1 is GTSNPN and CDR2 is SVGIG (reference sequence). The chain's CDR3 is CACSGGTGDTEAFF. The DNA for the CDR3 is TGTGCCTGTTCCGGAGGGACAGGGGACACTGAAGCTTTCTTT.

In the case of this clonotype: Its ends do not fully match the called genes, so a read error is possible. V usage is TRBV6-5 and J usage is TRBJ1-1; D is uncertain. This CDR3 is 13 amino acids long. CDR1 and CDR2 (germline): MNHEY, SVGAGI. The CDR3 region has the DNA TGTGACAGCAGTTACGATAGAAACACTGAAGCTTTCTTT. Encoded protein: CDSSYDRNTEAFF.

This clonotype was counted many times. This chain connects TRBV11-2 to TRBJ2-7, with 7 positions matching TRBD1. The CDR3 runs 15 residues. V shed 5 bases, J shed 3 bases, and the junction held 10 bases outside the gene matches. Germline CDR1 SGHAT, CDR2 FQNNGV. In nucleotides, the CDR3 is TGTGCCAGCAGCCGCCACCGGGACAGCTACTACGAGCAGTACTTC. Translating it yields CASSRHRDSYYEQYF.

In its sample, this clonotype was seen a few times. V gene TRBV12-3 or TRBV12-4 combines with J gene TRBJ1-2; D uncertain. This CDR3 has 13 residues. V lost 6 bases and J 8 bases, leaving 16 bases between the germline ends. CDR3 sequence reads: CASSPGTRGGYTF. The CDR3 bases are TGTGCCAGCAGCCCGGGAACCCGAGGGGGCTACACCTTC.

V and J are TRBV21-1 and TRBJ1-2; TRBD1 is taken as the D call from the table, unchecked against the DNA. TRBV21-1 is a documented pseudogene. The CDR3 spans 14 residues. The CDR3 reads CASSGTGGGYGYTF. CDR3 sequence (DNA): TGTGCCAGCAGCGGAACAGGGGGCGGCTATGGCTACACCTTC.

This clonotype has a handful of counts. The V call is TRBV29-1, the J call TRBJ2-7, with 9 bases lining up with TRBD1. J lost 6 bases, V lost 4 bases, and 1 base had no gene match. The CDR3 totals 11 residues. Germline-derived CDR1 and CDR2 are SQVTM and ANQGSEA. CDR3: CSVGDRVEQYF. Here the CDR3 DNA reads TGCAGCGTTGGGGACAGGGTCGAGCAGTACTTC.

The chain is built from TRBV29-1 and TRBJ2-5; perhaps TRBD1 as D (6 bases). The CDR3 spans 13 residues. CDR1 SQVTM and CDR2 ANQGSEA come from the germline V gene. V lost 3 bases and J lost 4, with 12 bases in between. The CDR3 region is CSVEAGRGETQYF. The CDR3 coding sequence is TGCAGCGTTGAGGCAGGCAGGGGAGAGACCCAGTACTTC. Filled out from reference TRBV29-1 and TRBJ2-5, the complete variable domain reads SAVISQKPSRDICQRGTSLTIQCQVDSQVTMMFWYRQQPGQSLTLIATANQGSEATYESGFVIDKFPISRPNLTFSTLTVSNMSPEDSSIYLCSVEAGRGETQYFGPGTRLLVL.

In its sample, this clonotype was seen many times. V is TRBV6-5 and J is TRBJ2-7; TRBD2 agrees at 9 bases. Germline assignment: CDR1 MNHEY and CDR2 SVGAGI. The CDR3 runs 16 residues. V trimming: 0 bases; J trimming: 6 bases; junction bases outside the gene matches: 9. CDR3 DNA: TGTGCCAGCAGTTACTCGCCTAGCGGGGACCTCTCCGAGCAGTACTTC. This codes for CASSYSPSGDLSEQYF.